These T cell receptor beta chains were read from a single sample in a study of CD8 T cells in ankylosing spondylitis. Using its own MiXCR run on the 5' RACE reads, TCRdb lists one record per CDR3 protein. The table lists fewer than 500,000 distinct CDR3 sequences, roughly 25% of them singletons. The source material was blood, either unsorted or a sorted T cell fraction (not recorded which). These receptors came from a male donor with ankylosing spondylitis. Both conserved end residues are part of each CDR3. Fields, in order: J gene, D gene, V gene, clone size, CDR3 DNA, CDR3 protein. D genes are given only for firm matches. Expanded clones are given a class, and other clones once, few, many or no size at all.

TRBJ1-5 | TRBD1 | TRBV29-1 | many | TGCAGCGTTATGACAGGGTCGAGCAATCAGCCCCAGCATTTT | CSVMTGSSNQPQHF
TRBJ2-5 | . | TRBV3-1 | . | TGTGCCAGCAGTCCGACAGGAGACCAGACCCAGTACTTC | CASSPTGDQTQYF
TRBJ2-1 | TRBD2 | TRBV6-2/TRBV6-3 | . | TGTGCCAGCAGTCGCGCTAGCGGGCCCTACAATGAGCAGTTCTTC | CASSRASGPYNEQFF
TRBJ2-3 | TRBD2 | TRBV20-1 | . | TGCAGTGCTCCCAGGACTAGCGCCGTGACAGATACGCAGTATTTT | CSAPRTSAVTDTQYF
TRBJ2-6 | . | TRBV24-1 | . | TGTGCCACCAGTGACCCCGACAGGAGCTCTGGGGCCAACGTCCTGACTTTC | CATSDPDRSSGANVLTF
TRBJ2-2 | TRBD2 | TRBV3-1 | few | TGTGCCAGCCACCTAGCGGGAGGGTCCGGGGAGCTGTTTTTT | CASHLAGGSGELFF
TRBJ2-1 | . | TRBV9 | once | TGTGCCAGCAGCGTAGCGGGCTCTACGGGGGAGCAGTTCTTC | CASSVAGSTGEQFF
TRBJ2-1 | TRBD2 | TRBV6-1 | few | TGTGCCAGCAGTGCTGGACTAGCGGGACACAATGAGCAGTTCTTC | CASSAGLAGHNEQFF
TRBJ2-3 | . | TRBV20-1 | . | TGCAGTGCTAGAGATCGAATATCGGGAGCTAATACGCAGTATTTT | CSARDRISGANTQYF
TRBJ1-5 | TRBD1 | TRBV2 | . | TGTGCCAGCAGTAAGGACAGGAATAGCAATCAGCCCCAGCATTTT | CASSKDRNSNQPQHF
TRBJ2-5 | . | TRBV20-1 | . | TGCAGTGCTCCATCGCCGGCATTCTTCTCTCAAGAGACCCAGTACTTC | CSAPSPAFFSQETQYF
TRBJ1-5 | . | TRBV3-1 | few | TGTGCCAGCAGCCTCAAGGGAAGGAATCAGCCCCAGCATTTT | CASSLKGRNQPQHF
TRBJ2-2 | . | TRBV30 | few | TGTGCCTGGATGTGGGGGGCCCCCGGGGAGCTGTTTTTT | CAWMWGAPGELFF
TRBJ2-3 | . | TRBV20-1 | few | TGCAGTGCTAACAGGGGGGGGCGCACAGATACGCAGTATTTT | CSANRGGRTDTQYF
TRBJ2-1 | . | TRBV3-1 | . | TGTGCCAGCAGCCAAGATCCGACAGATGAGCAGTTCTTC | CASSQDPTDEQFF
TRBJ1-5 | . | TRBV19 | . | TGTGCCAGTAGTATAGACCCTTATCAGCCCCAGCATTTT | CASSIDPYQPQHF
TRBJ2-3 | TRBD1 | TRBV12-5 | few | TGTGCTAGTGGTTTGGGGGGACAGGGTAGCACAGATACGCAGTATTTT | CASGLGGQGSTDTQYF
TRBJ2-5 | . | TRBV18 | few | TGTGCCAGCTCACCACCGGGCAGGAGGGCCCAAGAGACCCAGTACTTC | CASSPPGRRAQETQYF
TRBJ2-1 | . | TRBV12-3/TRBV12-4 | . | TGTGCCAGCAGTTCCCAAAAGGGTGAGCAGTTCTTC | CASSSQKGEQFF
TRBJ2-5 | . | TRBV20-1 | . | TGCAGTGCCACCCAACCTCCTAGCCCTCACGCCCCGGAGACCCAGTACTTC | CSATQPPSPHAPETQYF
TRBJ1-2 | . | TRBV5-1 | . | TGCGCCAGCAGCTCGAGGCCGGGGGCAAGTGGCTACACCTTC | CASSSRPGASGYTF
TRBJ1-1 | . | TRBV3-1 | . | TGTGCCAGCAGCCAAGAGGTCCGGACGAACACTGAAGCTTTCTTT | CASSQEVRTNTEAFF
TRBJ2-7 | TRBD2 | TRBV5-1 | many | TGCGCCAGCAGCTTGGATGCCAGCGGGAGGACTACGACCTACGAGCAGTACTTC | CASSLDASGRTTTYEQYF
TRBJ2-1 | . | TRBV7-8 | . | TGTGCCAGCAGCTTAGCGCCCCTAGCATCGGCCTACAATGAGCAGTTCTTC | CASSLAPLASAYNEQFF
TRBJ1-2 | . | TRBV3-1 | . | TGTGCCAGCAGCCAAGGGGGATCTGGAGCTAACTATGGCTACACCTTC | CASSQGGSGANYGYTF